This TCR beta chain was profiled in a study of metastatic and nonmetastatic thyroid tumors. Looking at the study overall: Comparison of repertoires was carried out across blood and tumor or nodule tissue from malignant and benign thyroid patients.

All patients were untreated before thyroid surgery. MiXCR re-clonotyped the PCR reads for TCRdb. The repertoire includes some 5,000 clones, roughly 35% of them detected once, and 28% sits in the top ten. Source material: adjacent normal tissue. This receptor was identified in a male donor with papillary thyroid cancer or a benign thyroid nodule (not recorded which). Some clones in this sample may be carry-over from other donors' samples.

The CDR3 reads CASSLGVDYGYTF. DNA for the CDR3: TGTGCCAGCAGCTTGGGGGTGGACTATGGCTACACCTTC. The gene calls are TRBV7-9 and TRBJ1-2, with D tentatively TRBD1 (5 bases). The CDR3 runs to 13 residues. The V end was cut by 3 bases, the J end by 3 bases, with 8 bases between. In germline, CDR1 is SEHNR, CDR2 FQNEAQ (reference sequence).